This T cell receptor beta chain was identified during a study of cytomegalovirus exposure and HLA in healthy donors. Findings of the study overall: Association of a missense DCLRE1C variant with TCR beta V- and J-gene trimming was reported in a later analysis. At a 0.05 false discovery rate, a later analysis found 16,951 TCR beta sequences to be associated with HLA alleles. Presence/absence analysis assumed near-uniform sequencing depth across donors.

Primers: 60 Vbeta forward and 13 Jbeta reverse. Using immunoSEQ multiplex PCR, the repertoire was profiled, and TCRdb retains in-frame clones only, with some absent. The repertoire holds about 150,000 clones, with approximately 79% as singletons. The V and J ends lost 0 bases and 7 bases respectively, with 11 bases between them. The CDR3 is 13 residues long. Germline loops: CDR1 SGHRS, CDR2 YFSETQ. This clone was seen a few times. The antigen remains undetermined. The sequence derives from a woman in her 30s in good health and CMV-seronegative. The source material was PBMCs. The chain carries TRBV5-1 and TRBJ2-7, with TRBD1 as a possible D gene (5 bases). The CDR3 DNA follows: TGCGCCAGCAGCTTGGTAGGGGCCGGGGAGCAGTACTTC. As protein: CASSLVGAGEQYF.